This T cell receptor beta chain was sequenced in a study of CD8 T cells in Susac syndrome. Overall study results and limits: The study conceded that its TCR sequencing and HLA analysis involved relatively few individuals.

The J segment lost 0 bases and the V segment lost 4 bases, leaving 5 bases of the junction unmatched. The CDR3 covers 15 residues. The germline V gene encodes CDR1 SGHDT and CDR2 YYEEEE. Worth noting for this clonotype: Its antigen is as yet unknown.

The RNA, about 0.5 to 1 ug, was put through reverse transcription using random hexamers. With immunoSEQ multiplex PCR, TCR beta CDR3 was amplified across 54 Vbeta and 13 Jbeta. One entry per CDR3 protein, called by TCRdb with MiXCR from the immunoSEQ multiplex PCR reads. Of about 120,000 distinct CDR3 sequences listed, roughly 91% are singletons. The receptor was derived from a human donor in good health. The rearrangement joins TRBV5-6 to TRBJ1-2; 8 bases line up with TRBD1. Sequencing used CD4+ T cells from PBMCs. The CDR3 reads CASSRGQETNYGYTF. The CDR3 coding sequence is TGTGCCAGCAGCCGGGGACAGGAAACTAACTATGGCTACACCTTC.